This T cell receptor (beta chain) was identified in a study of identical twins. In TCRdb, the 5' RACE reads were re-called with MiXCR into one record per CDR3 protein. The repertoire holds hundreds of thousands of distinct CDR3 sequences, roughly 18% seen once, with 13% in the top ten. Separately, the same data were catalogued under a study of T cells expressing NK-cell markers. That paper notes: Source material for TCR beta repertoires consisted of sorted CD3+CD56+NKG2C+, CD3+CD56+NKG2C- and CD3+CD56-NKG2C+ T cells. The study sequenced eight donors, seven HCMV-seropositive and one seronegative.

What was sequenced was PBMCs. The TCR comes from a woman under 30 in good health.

The CDR3 nucleotides are TGTGCCAGCAGCCCTCACGACAGCTCCTACAATGAGCAGTTCTTC. The encoded protein is CASSPHDSSYNEQFF. The chain employs TRBV9 and TRBJ2-1; D is perhaps TRBD1 (5 bases). CDR1 is SGDLS, CDR2 YYNGEE, per germline. The V end was cut by 4 bases, the J end by 0 bases, with 11 bases between. This CDR3 has 15 residues.